This TCR beta chain was recovered during a study of OX40 agonist ivuxolimab in advanced cancers. Whole-study context: Having had anti-PD-1, anti-PD-L1 or anti-CTLA-4 therapy before was allowed, and around 44% had some. Three patients, one with hepatocellular carcinoma and two with cutaneous melanoma, responded partially. Study-level findings and limits: The study found that CD8+ T cells averaged more expanded clones than CD4+. CD4+ and CD8+ blood T cells expanded clonally by week 6 at 0.1 to 3.0 mg/kg.

The method was immunoSEQ multiplex PCR; TCRdb's version includes in-frame clones alone and lacks a portion of them. The sample carries 6,000 to 7,500 clones, 84% recorded once. On this clone: Its target is unknown.

Trimming took 3 bases from V and 4 from J; bases not matched to a gene: 4. The CDR3 has 15 amino acids. Germline CDR1 is SEHNR and CDR2 is FQNEAQ (reference sequence). The chain combines TRBV7-9 with TRBJ2-1; 9 nucleotides match TRBD1. This TCR was recovered from an adult with an advanced solid tumor such as melanoma, head and neck, liver or kidney cancer. Source: CD4+ or CD8+ T cells sorted from blood, taken in a trial of the OX40 agonist ivuxolimab. This CDR3 reads CASSFWDRAYNEQFF. The CDR3 DNA follows: TGTGCCAGCAGCTTTTGGGACAGGGCATACAATGAGCAGTTCTTC.